A selection of T cell receptor beta chains follows, all from one sample in a study of blood T cells in healthy people across ages. One entry per CDR3 protein, called by TCRdb with MiXCR from the 5' RACE reads. Among 750,000 to 850,000 distinct CDR3 sequences listed, 25% were seen once. Separately, the same data were catalogued under a study of T cells of mothers and their children.

The sample comprised blood. Receptors were obtained from a boy younger than 18 in good health. Both conserved end residues are trimmed from each CDR3. Fields, in order: J gene, V gene, CDR3 protein.

J gene: TRBJ1-2; V gene: TRBV28; CDR3 protein: ASSLRVENYGYT
J gene: TRBJ2-2; V gene: TRBV4-3; CDR3 protein: ASSQDEGELF
J gene: TRBJ2-1; V gene: TRBV20-1; CDR3 protein: RTGTLSREQF
J gene: TRBJ2-1; V gene: TRBV6-2/TRBV6-3; CDR3 protein: ASSAELADLYNEQF
J gene: TRBJ1-2; V gene: TRBV6-5; CDR3 protein: ASSEGAYYGYT
J gene: TRBJ2-6; V gene: TRBV7-3; CDR3 protein: ASSLNRLAGSGANVLT
J gene: TRBJ1-2; V gene: TRBV25-1; CDR3 protein: ASSSGEYGYT
J gene: TRBJ2-7; V gene: TRBV20-1; CDR3 protein: SASSRGQNYEQY
J gene: TRBJ2-7; V gene: TRBV29-1; CDR3 protein: SARRDRSYEQY
J gene: .; V gene: TRBV20-1; CDR3 protein: SARVGGGIEQF
J gene: .; V gene: TRBV28; CDR3 protein: ASSGAGGPLEQY
J gene: TRBJ2-2; V gene: TRBV4-2; CDR3 protein: ASSHPEDQGGDTGELF
J gene: TRBJ2-1; V gene: TRBV29-1; CDR3 protein: SAMSSGFYNEQF
J gene: TRBJ2-2; V gene: TRBV9; CDR3 protein: ASSGRQGGVGELF
J gene: TRBJ2-7; V gene: TRBV28; CDR3 protein: ASLGSSYEQY
J gene: TRBJ1-4; V gene: TRBV6-2/TRBV6-3; CDR3 protein: ASSSTGNEKLF
J gene: TRBJ2-5; V gene: TRBV7-9; CDR3 protein: ASSQGDTTQETQY
J gene: TRBJ1-2; V gene: TRBV20-1; CDR3 protein: SASADWNCGYT
J gene: TRBJ2-6; V gene: TRBV5-1; CDR3 protein: ASSTVSGANVLT
J gene: TRBJ2-7; V gene: TRBV18; CDR3 protein: ASSTFVGDQQY
J gene: TRBJ1-2; V gene: TRBV29-1; CDR3 protein: SVELQEGAGGHCGYT
J gene: TRBJ2-5; V gene: TRBV18; CDR3 protein: ASSPPQLTLQETQY
J gene: TRBJ2-5; V gene: TRBV5-1; CDR3 protein: ASSSGLIETQY
J gene: TRBJ2-7; V gene: TRBV3-1; CDR3 protein: ASSHIGLARVYEQY
J gene: TRBJ2-5; V gene: TRBV29-1; CDR3 protein: SVEDIGSRGETQY
J gene: TRBJ2-5; V gene: TRBV7-9; CDR3 protein: ASSPELYQETQY
J gene: TRBJ1-6; V gene: TRBV28; CDR3 protein: ASSLIRNNSPLH
J gene: TRBJ2-5; V gene: TRBV6-2/TRBV6-3; CDR3 protein: AGSYSNALPETQY
J gene: TRBJ2-7; V gene: TRBV18; CDR3 protein: ASSPQDSHEQY
J gene: TRBJ1-2; V gene: TRBV30; CDR3 protein: AWSVVLGLRSYGYT
J gene: TRBJ2-5; V gene: TRBV20-1; CDR3 protein: SAREDRVSETQY